This T cell receptor beta chain was obtained from a study of T cell repertoires in cytomegalovirus infection. Points on this clonotype: Its specificity is not known.

V lost 5 bases, J lost 8 bases, and 7 bases lay in between. Germline V CDR1 and CDR2: MNHEY, SVGAGI. The CDR3 has 11 amino acids. TCRdb reprocessed the reads via MiXCR and lists one record per CDR3 protein. The sample has some 800,000 distinct CDR3 sequences, roughly 33% seen once; the top ten hold about an eighth. The chain has TRBV6-5 and TRBJ2-1; D assignment may be TRBD1 or TRBD2 (6 bases each). Sequenced material: cultured CD8+ T cells from PBMCs, taken from culture after CMV antigen stimulation. The source is a human donor in good health (CMV status not recorded). Some clones in this sample may be carry-over from other donors' samples. CDR3: CASSGGHEQFF. The CDR3 coding sequence is TGTGCCAGCAGTGGGGGGCATGAGCAGTTCTTC.